This T cell receptor beta chain was observed in a study of T cells in Graves' hyperthyroidism and ophthalmopathy. Background on the study: Pretreatment peripheral blood was obtained at initial diagnosis. Study-level findings and limits: Ophthalmopathy was identified by the model a median around 5.9 months ahead of onset.

Regions amplified from RNA transcripts were the TCR beta CDR3 regions. The HTBI primer set drove a first-round RT-PCR of the TCR CDR3. From the multiplex PCR reads, TCRdb called clonotypes with MiXCR, one entry per CDR3 protein. The table records under 350,000 distinct CDR3 sequences, roughly 18% of them present only once. This clonotype came up many times. The antigen remains undetermined. Trimming shortened V by 6 bases and J by 7 bases, and 12 bases separated the two germline ends. Germline V gene data show CDR1 as MGHRA and CDR2 as YSYEKL. CDR3 length: 12 amino acids. The study excluded patients with uncontrolled infection, other autoimmune disease, pregnancy or lactation. Thyroid ultrasound and orbital computed tomography, with clinical symptoms and serum thyroxine and TRAb, informed diagnoses.

Sequenced input: blood. The receptor comes from a woman aged 45-65 years with Graves' hyperthyroidism. The chain recombines TRBV4-1 with TRBJ1-1; D may be TRBD1 (6 bases). CDR3 region: CASRHGQLEAFF. The DNA of the CDR3 is TGCGCCAGCAGACACGGACAGCTTGAAGCTTTCTTT.